This is a list of T cell receptor beta chains from one sample in a study of metastatic and nonmetastatic thyroid tumors. TCRdb reprocessed the PCR reads using MiXCR. The sample carries 50,000 to 60,000 clones, about 15% recorded once. The sequenced material came from blood. The origin of the receptors is a female donor with papillary thyroid cancer or a benign thyroid nodule (not recorded which). Some clones in this sample may be carry-over from other donors' samples. Each CDR3 is given with its conserved first and last residue. The D gene is left open where the match is weak. Clone size appears in some rows only: once, few, many, or a class for an expanded clone.

d_gene: .; j_gene: TRBJ2-1; abundance: many; v_gene: TRBV11-2; CDR3nt: TGTGCCAGCAGCTTAGTTCGCGGTTCCTACAATGAGCAGTTCTTC; CDR3aa: CASSLVRGSYNEQFF
d_gene: TRBD1; j_gene: TRBJ2-7; abundance: many; v_gene: TRBV2; CDR3nt: TGTGCCAGTTCGGGACAGGGGAACGAGCAGTACTTC; CDR3aa: CASSGQGNEQYF
d_gene: TRBD1; j_gene: TRBJ2-5; abundance: many; v_gene: TRBV19; CDR3nt: TGTGCCAGTAGTATAAAGGGACAGGGGCGGGAGACCCAGTACTTC; CDR3aa: CASSIKGQGRETQYF
d_gene: .; j_gene: TRBJ2-3; abundance: .; v_gene: TRBV6-1; CDR3nt: TGTGCCAGCACCGGAAAGGACCCCGGCACAGATACGCAGTATTTT; CDR3aa: CASTGKDPGTDTQYF
d_gene: TRBD2; j_gene: TRBJ2-1; abundance: many; v_gene: TRBV25-1; CDR3nt: TGTGCCAGCAGTGAAACTGCTAGCGGATACAATGAGCAGTTCTTC; CDR3aa: CASSETASGYNEQFF
d_gene: .; j_gene: TRBJ2-1; abundance: many; v_gene: TRBV20-1; CDR3nt: TGCAGTGCTGGCTCTGGGACTTCTCGCTACAATGAGCAGTTCTTC; CDR3aa: CSAGSGTSRYNEQFF
d_gene: .; j_gene: TRBJ2-1; abundance: .; v_gene: TRBV20-1; CDR3nt: TGCAGTGCTAGAGCGAAATTAAAGCTTCGAGGCCCACCAAGGGTCTACAATGAGCAGTTCTTC; CDR3aa: CSARAKLKLRGPPRVYNEQFF
d_gene: .; j_gene: TRBJ2-1; abundance: many; v_gene: TRBV7-3; CDR3nt: TGTGCCAGCAGCTTAGCTGGAGGGCTGGGTGAGCAGTTCTTC; CDR3aa: CASSLAGGLGEQFF
d_gene: TRBD2; j_gene: TRBJ2-1; abundance: many; v_gene: TRBV28; CDR3nt: TGTGCCAGCAGCTTCCAAGGACTAGCGGGAGTGAAAGAGCAGTTCTTC; CDR3aa: CASSFQGLAGVKEQFF
d_gene: .; j_gene: TRBJ1-3; abundance: many; v_gene: TRBV9; CDR3nt: TGTGCCAGCAGCGTAGCTCGGGGGCCAAGAAACACCATATATTTT; CDR3aa: CASSVARGPRNTIYF
d_gene: .; j_gene: TRBJ1-2; abundance: many; v_gene: TRBV24-1; CDR3nt: TGTGCCACCAGTGATTCAGAGACCGGGTTGCGAAATGGCTACACCTTC; CDR3aa: CATSDSETGLRNGYTF
d_gene: .; j_gene: TRBJ1-1; abundance: many; v_gene: TRBV28; CDR3nt: TGTGCCAGCAGTCCAACCCTCGAGGGGAGTGAAGCTTTCTTT; CDR3aa: CASSPTLEGSEAFF
d_gene: .; j_gene: TRBJ1-3; abundance: many; v_gene: TRBV12-3/TRBV12-4; CDR3nt: TGTGCCAGCAGTTTAGGGGTGGACTCTGGAAACACCATATATTTT; CDR3aa: CASSLGVDSGNTIYF
d_gene: .; j_gene: TRBJ2-3; abundance: many; v_gene: TRBV30; CDR3nt: TGTGCAGGGAATTGGGGCACAGATACGCAGTATTTT; CDR3aa: CAGNWGTDTQYF
d_gene: TRBD1; j_gene: TRBJ1-4; abundance: many; v_gene: TRBV30; CDR3nt: TGTGCCTGGAGTTTCATCAGGGGGCGATCCCGGGAACTGTTTTTT; CDR3aa: CAWSFIRGRSRELFF
d_gene: .; j_gene: TRBJ2-7; abundance: many; v_gene: TRBV7-9; CDR3nt: TGTGCCAGCAGCTTAGCGTCGGGAGTCGAGCAGTACTTC; CDR3aa: CASSLASGVEQYF
d_gene: .; j_gene: TRBJ2-7; abundance: once; v_gene: TRBV11-2; CDR3nt: TGTGCCAGCAGCCTCAAGCGACAGGTGAAACTTTCCTACGAGCAGTACTTC; CDR3aa: CASSLKRQVKLSYEQYF
d_gene: .; j_gene: TRBJ2-1; abundance: many; v_gene: TRBV20-1; CDR3nt: TGCAGTGCCCGTTGGAGGGACACCGCCTACAATGAGCAGTTCTTC; CDR3aa: CSARWRDTAYNEQFF
d_gene: .; j_gene: TRBJ1-1; abundance: many; v_gene: TRBV20-1; CDR3nt: TGCAGTGCTAGACAGGGAGGTGGGGTGAACACTGAAGCTTTCTTT; CDR3aa: CSARQGGGVNTEAFF
d_gene: .; j_gene: TRBJ2-7; abundance: many; v_gene: TRBV28; CDR3nt: TGTGCCAGCAGTGACACGGGACTGCCCAACTACGAGCAGTACTTC; CDR3aa: CASSDTGLPNYEQYF
d_gene: TRBD1; j_gene: TRBJ1-2; abundance: many; v_gene: TRBV5-6; CDR3nt: TGTGCCAGCAGCCCGACAGGGACGGGCTATGGCTACACCTTC; CDR3aa: CASSPTGTGYGYTF
d_gene: .; j_gene: TRBJ2-1; abundance: many; v_gene: TRBV5-1; CDR3nt: TGCGCCAGCAGCCCCGGACCCCAAACCTACAATGAGCAGTTCTTC; CDR3aa: CASSPGPQTYNEQFF
d_gene: TRBD2; j_gene: TRBJ2-3; abundance: many; v_gene: TRBV29-1; CDR3nt: TGCAGCGTTGACTCTAGCGGGAGGTCCACAGATACGCAGTATTTT; CDR3aa: CSVDSSGRSTDTQYF
d_gene: TRBD1; j_gene: TRBJ1-2; abundance: many; v_gene: TRBV20-1; CDR3nt: TGCAGTGCTAGAGACAAGGGACAGGGAACTAACTATGGCTACACCTTC; CDR3aa: CSARDKGQGTNYGYTF
d_gene: .; j_gene: TRBJ2-2; abundance: .; v_gene: TRBV6-5; CDR3nt: TGTGCCAGAGGGGCAGAGGGGCTAGCTGGGCGAAGGGGGACCGGGGAGCTGTTTTTT; CDR3aa: CARGAEGLAGRRGTGELFF
d_gene: .; j_gene: TRBJ2-7; abundance: .; v_gene: TRBV20-1; CDR3nt: TGCAGTGCTAGAGTCGGTGCTGTTTTGGGGGAGCAGTACTTC; CDR3aa: CSARVGAVLGEQYF
d_gene: .; j_gene: TRBJ2-7; abundance: once; v_gene: TRBV7-2; CDR3nt: TGTGCCAGCAAGAAAGGTGGTGGTCACTACGAGCAGTACTTC; CDR3aa: CASKKGGGHYEQYF
d_gene: .; j_gene: TRBJ2-2; abundance: many; v_gene: TRBV9; CDR3nt: TGTGCCAGCAGCGTCCCGCCCGGGGAGCTGTTTTTT; CDR3aa: CASSVPPGELFF
d_gene: TRBD2; j_gene: TRBJ2-1; abundance: many; v_gene: TRBV11-2; CDR3nt: TGTGCCAGCAGCTTTACTAGCGCGTCCTACAATGAGCAGTTCTTC; CDR3aa: CASSFTSASYNEQFF
d_gene: .; j_gene: TRBJ2-7; abundance: .; v_gene: TRBV18; CDR3nt: TGTGCCAGCTCACCGGATGAGACCCCTAGGCCGTACTTC; CDR3aa: CASSPDETPRPYF
d_gene: .; j_gene: TRBJ2-1; abundance: many; v_gene: TRBV7-9; CDR3nt: TGTGCCAGCAGCCTTGTGGGGGGGCGATTCAATGAGCAGTTCTTC; CDR3aa: CASSLVGGRFNEQFF
d_gene: .; j_gene: TRBJ2-7; abundance: many; v_gene: TRBV11-1; CDR3nt: TGTGCCAGCAGCTTTGGCGTGGGGGCGCCCGGGAGGGAGCAGTACTTC; CDR3aa: CASSFGVGAPGREQYF
d_gene: TRBD1; j_gene: TRBJ2-4; abundance: many; v_gene: TRBV5-8; CDR3nt: TGTGCCAGCAGCCCCCTAGGACAGGTTCTAGCCAAAAACATTCAGTACTTC; CDR3aa: CASSPLGQVLAKNIQYF
d_gene: TRBD2; j_gene: TRBJ2-7; abundance: medium-sized; v_gene: TRBV2; CDR3nt: TGTGCCAGCAGTGTTCGGCGGGAGTCAGACGAGCAGTACTTC; CDR3aa: CASSVRRESDEQYF
d_gene: TRBD1; j_gene: TRBJ2-6; abundance: .; v_gene: TRBV7-2; CDR3nt: TGTGCCAGCAGCGCCAGCTACGGGGACAGGCTCGACCTCTCTGGGGCCAACGTCCTGACTTTC; CDR3aa: CASSASYGDRLDLSGANVLTF
d_gene: TRBD2; j_gene: TRBJ2-5; abundance: many; v_gene: TRBV28; CDR3nt: TGTGCCAGCAGCTTGGTTGGAATAGCGGGAATCCAAGAGACCCAGTACTTC; CDR3aa: CASSLVGIAGIQETQYF
d_gene: .; j_gene: TRBJ2-7; abundance: few; v_gene: TRBV6-2/TRBV6-3; CDR3nt: TGTGCCAGCAGTTGTACTATCGTGAGGGTAAACTCCTACGAGCAGTACTTC; CDR3aa: CASSCTIVRVNSYEQYF
d_gene: .; j_gene: TRBJ2-1; abundance: few; v_gene: TRBV6-1; CDR3nt: TGTGCCAGCAGTGTTTCCCCGGTTCCACCCTACAATTATCAGTTCTTC; CDR3aa: CASSVSPVPPYNYQFF
d_gene: TRBD1; j_gene: TRBJ2-1; abundance: medium-sized; v_gene: TRBV28; CDR3nt: TGTGCCAGCAGTAAACCGGGACAGGGTGCGGATGAGCAGTTCTTC; CDR3aa: CASSKPGQGADEQFF
d_gene: .; j_gene: TRBJ2-1; abundance: many; v_gene: TRBV4-2; CDR3nt: TGTGCCAGCAGCCACAACTGGGGCTTAGACAATGAGCAGTTCTTC; CDR3aa: CASSHNWGLDNEQFF
d_gene: TRBD2; j_gene: TRBJ2-3; abundance: many; v_gene: TRBV9; CDR3nt: TGTGCCAGCAGCGTAGAGGGCGGGAGGAGGGATACGCAGTATTTT; CDR3aa: CASSVEGGRRDTQYF
d_gene: .; j_gene: TRBJ2-3; abundance: many; v_gene: TRBV28; CDR3nt: TGTGCCAGCAGGCGGGCCCCCGGGGCGTCCGATACGCAGTATTTT; CDR3aa: CASRRAPGASDTQYF
d_gene: .; j_gene: TRBJ2-7; abundance: few; v_gene: TRBV6-2/TRBV6-3; CDR3nt: TGTGCCAGCACCAAAATTCTGGATCAAGCCTACGAGCAGTACTTC; CDR3aa: CASTKILDQAYEQYF
d_gene: .; j_gene: TRBJ2-1; abundance: many; v_gene: TRBV6-5; CDR3nt: TGTGCCAGCAGTTACTCGCTCCGAGGGAACTCCTACAATGAGCAGTTCTTC; CDR3aa: CASSYSLRGNSYNEQFF
d_gene: TRBD2; j_gene: TRBJ2-1; abundance: many; v_gene: TRBV9; CDR3nt: TGTGCCAGCAGCGTCCTAGCGGGGCTCTACAATGAGCAGTTCTTC; CDR3aa: CASSVLAGLYNEQFF
d_gene: TRBD1; j_gene: TRBJ2-3; abundance: many; v_gene: TRBV29-1; CDR3nt: TGCAGCGTTGACGCGGGACAGGGAATTCCAGATACGCAGTATTTT; CDR3aa: CSVDAGQGIPDTQYF
d_gene: .; j_gene: TRBJ2-7; abundance: few; v_gene: TRBV2; CDR3nt: TGTGCCAGCAGGTCGGGGACTCAATCCTACGAGCAGTACTTC; CDR3aa: CASRSGTQSYEQYF
d_gene: TRBD1; j_gene: TRBJ2-7; abundance: many; v_gene: TRBV5-4; CDR3nt: TGTGCCAGCAGCTTGGGACAGGGGCCGCGCTACGAGCAGTACTTC; CDR3aa: CASSLGQGPRYEQYF
d_gene: .; j_gene: TRBJ2-3; abundance: many; v_gene: TRBV3-1; CDR3nt: TGTGCCAGCAGACCCGGGACTAGCACAGATACGCAGTATTTT; CDR3aa: CASRPGTSTDTQYF